These 30 T cell receptor beta chains share one sample of origin, sequenced in a study of blood T cells in healthy people across ages. A second roughly 7 to 11 cycle PCR used barcoded and J-beta primers. Using its own MiXCR run on the 5' RACE reads, TCRdb lists one record per CDR3 protein. This sample yields approximately 670,000 distinct CDR3 sequences, of which around two fifths are seen a single time; 25% to 35% belongs to the top ten. Source material: blood. Every receptor here comes from a man at least 80 years old in good health.

This clonotype has just a few counts. This chain uses TRBV29-1 with TRBJ1-4; 9 bases are shared with TRBD1. This CDR3 is 13 amino acids long. Germline CDR1 SQVTM, CDR2 ANQGSEA. J was trimmed by 8 bases and V by 4 bases; bases with no gene match: 5. The CDR3 bases are TGCAGCGTTGGGGGACAGGGTTACGAAAAACTGTTTTTT. It yields the protein CSVGGQGYEKLFF.

This clonotype was seen a few times. The rearrangement uses TRBV10-2 and TRBJ2-7, with D tentatively TRBD1 (6 bases). Trimming shortened V by 2 bases and J by 7 bases, and 21 bases separated the two germline ends. The CDR3 spans 16 residues. The germline CDR1 and CDR2 sequences are WSHSY and SAAADI. This CDR3 reads CASSERFTGPRGEQYF. DNA for the CDR3: TGCGCCAGCAGTGAGAGGTTTACAGGGCCCCGAGGGGAGCAGTACTTC.

The chain recombines TRBV30 with TRBJ1-2, with TRBD1 identical over 8 bases. This CDR3 has 13 residues. The germline V gene encodes CDR1 GTSNPN and CDR2 SVGIG (reference sequence). J lost 8 bases, V lost 1 base, and 6 bases had no gene match. CDR3 in DNA: TGTGCCTGGAGTGCTCAGGGGGCTGGAGGCTACACCTTC. It translates to CAWSAQGAGGYTF.

The gene calls are TRBV6-2 or TRBV6-3 and TRBJ2-1; 8 bases match TRBD2. The CDR3 contains 18 residues. Germline CDR1 and CDR2: MNHEY and SVGEGT. The V and J ends lost 3 bases and 0 bases, in that order; junction bases with no gene match: 10. CDR3 sequence reads: CASSYPLYAGGSYNEQFF. The CDR3 nucleotides read TGTGCCAGCAGTTATCCCTTGTATGCGGGAGGCTCCTACAATGAGCAGTTCTTC.

This chain links TRBV20-1 with TRBJ1-2; D not certain. The CDR3 has 12 amino acids. The germline V gene encodes CDR1 DFQATT and CDR2 SNEGSKA (reference sequence). Trimming pared 3 bases from V and 4 bases from J, leaving 9 bases between. The DNA for the CDR3 is TGCAGTGCTAGGGGCGACCCCTATGGCTACACCTTC. This encodes CSARGDPYGYTF.

The chain employs TRBV27 and TRBJ1-2; 8 bases match TRBD1. Germline lookup yields CDR1 MNHEY and CDR2 SMNVEV (reference sequence). The J segment lost 7 bases and the V segment lost 3 bases, leaving 10 bases of the junction unmatched. The CDR3 is made up of 15 amino acids. The CDR3 sequence: CASSFLGQEMGGYTF. CDR3 nucleotide sequence: TGTGCCAGCAGTTTTCTGGGACAGGAGATGGGTGGCTACACCTTC.

This sequence joins TRBV5-1 and TRBJ2-3, with D possibly being TRBD1 or TRBD2 (5 bases each). V shed 5 bases and J shed 5 bases, with 21 bases lying between them. This CDR3 contains 16 residues. Germline V gene sequence: CDR1 SGHRS, CDR2 YFSETQ. Here the CDR3 DNA reads TGCGCCAGCAGATATGGCGAGGGGTGGGCGGAAGATACGCAGTATTTT. Its protein product is CASRYGEGWAEDTQYF.

The rearrangement links TRBV29-1 to TRBJ2-2, with 9 bases aligning to TRBD1. Germline values: CDR1 SQVTM, CDR2 ANQGSEA. This CDR3 has 14 amino acids. J lost 5 bases, V lost 6 bases, and 7 bases had no gene match. CDR3: CSVGQGGATGELFF. DNA of the CDR3: TGCAGCGTGGGACAGGGAGGGGCGACCGGGGAGCTGTTTTTT.

In this sample, this clonotype turned up a few times. V is TRBV5-5 and J is TRBJ2-1; no clear D. Germline V gives CDR1 SGHKS, CDR2 YYEKEE (reference sequence). V lost 4 bases, J lost 4 bases, and 12 bases lay in between. There are 14 residues in the CDR3. CDR3 nucleotide sequence: TGTGCCAGCAGCATCCCCCCCACTTACAATGAGCAGTTCTTC. Translated: CASSIPPTYNEQFF.

V usage is TRBV6-2 or TRBV6-3 and J usage is TRBJ1-5, with 7 nucleotides matching TRBD1. The ends lost 11 bases at V and 6 bases at J; junction bases unmatched: 7. The CDR3 covers 12 residues. Germline CDR1 reads MNHEY; CDR2 reads SVGEGT. CDR3 coding DNA: TGTGCCGTACGACAGGGTGGTCAGCCCCAGCATTTT. The encoded protein is CAVRQGGQPQHF.

V is TRBV6-2 or TRBV6-3 and J is TRBJ1-5; TRBD1 aligns across 12 bases. With 0 bases clipped from V and 6 bases from J, the junction kept 3 bases outside the gene matches. CDR1 is MNHEY, CDR2 SVGEGT, per germline. The CDR3 extends over 16 amino acids. DNA for the CDR3: TGTGCCAGCAGTTACTCAACGGGACAGGGGGCTCAGCCCCAGCATTTT. Protein: CASSYSTGQGAQPQHF.

This chain connects TRBV28 to TRBJ1-1; 11 bases are shared with TRBD1. With 6 bases clipped from V and 5 bases from J, the junction kept 8 bases outside the gene matches. CDR1 and CDR2 (germline): MDHEN, SYDVKM. This CDR3 comprises 15 residues. This chain's CDR3 is CASSPSGTGGTEAFF. The CDR3 nucleotides are TGTGCCAGCAGCCCCTCCGGGACAGGGGGTACTGAAGCTTTCTTT.

The chain has TRBV10-3 and TRBJ2-5, with unresolved D. With 1 base removed from V and 13 bases from J, the gap between germline ends came to 7 bases. Germline values: CDR1 ENHRY, CDR2 SYGVKD. The CDR3 totals 10 residues. The CDR3 DNA reads as TGTGCCATCAGTGAGTTAGTGGCGTACTTC. Its protein product is CAISELVAYF.

This clonotype was seen only a few times. The chain combines TRBV7-2 with TRBJ2-1, with TRBD2 matching over 11 bases. The ends lost 3 bases at V and 6 bases at J; junction bases unmatched: 7. CDR1 and CDR2 (germline): SGHTA, FQGNSA. The CDR3 consists of 16 residues. The CDR3 spells CASSLIAGGPVNEQFF. The CDR3 DNA reads TGTGCCAGCAGCTTGATAGCGGGGGGGCCGGTCAATGAGCAGTTCTTC.

CDR3 coding DNA: TGTGCCAGCAGCGACGGGACTAGCGGGAATAGGGTCGACGAGCAGTACTTC. This encodes CASSDGTSGNRVDEQYF. V is TRBV7-2 and J is TRBJ2-7; 13 bases match TRBD2. The CDR3 is 17 residues long. The germline V gene encodes CDR1 SGHTA and CDR2 FQGNSA. The trim removed 5 bases at V and 5 bases at J, leaving 12 bases unmatched.

The chain carries TRBV14 and TRBJ2-7; 7 nucleotides agree with TRBD1. CDR3 size: 14 residues. Germline CDR1 reads SGHDN; CDR2 reads FVKESK. Unmatched junction bases numbered 9, after V lost 4 bases and J lost 6 bases. The CDR3 protein is CASSPGQPVGEQYF. CDR3 coding DNA: TGTGCCAGCAGCCCGGGACAGCCAGTCGGCGAGCAGTACTTC.

The DNA of the CDR3 is TGCGCCAGCAGCTCTTGGGCGGGAGGCACCGGGGAGCTGTTTTTT. The encoded protein is CASSSWAGGTGELFF. This chain links TRBV5-1 with TRBJ2-2; 8 nucleotides match TRBD2. The germline V gene encodes CDR1 SGHRS and CDR2 YFSETQ. The CDR3 is 15 amino acids. With V trimmed by 3 bases and J by 4 bases, 5 bases remained unmatched.

The rearrangement links TRBV2 to TRBJ2-4; 7 nucleotides agree with TRBD1. J lost 8 bases, V lost 7 bases, and 8 bases had no gene match. Germline V CDR1 and CDR2: SNHLY, FYNNEI. This CDR3 is built from 13 residues. CDR3 coding DNA: TGTGCCAGCACCCGACAGGGTGAAGACATTCAGTACTTC. The encoded protein is CASTRQGEDIQYF.

The chain recombines TRBV12-3 or TRBV12-4 with TRBJ2-4; no clear D. The V end was cut by 6 bases, the J end by 0 bases, with 12 bases between. The CDR3 length is 15 residues. CDR3 bases: TGTGCCAGCAGCCAAGGACCGTTAGCCAAAAACATTCAGTACTTC. This translates into CASSQGPLAKNIQYF.

The gene calls are TRBV3-1 and TRBJ1-2; possible D gene TRBD1, 5 bases. The CDR3 extends over 15 amino acids. Germline V lookup: CDR1 LGHDT, CDR2 YNNKEL (reference sequence). The germline V and J ends were trimmed by 1 base and 5 bases, with 14 bases remaining between them. CDR3 sequence: CASSQGQRIGYGYTF. CDR3 bases: TGTGCCAGCAGCCAAGGACAGAGAATCGGATATGGCTACACCTTC.

This sequence joins TRBV6-2 or TRBV6-3 and TRBJ1-5; D may be TRBD1 (5 bases). The V gene's germline CDR1 is MNHEY and CDR2 SVGEGT. V was cut by 7 bases and J by 2 bases, with 15 bases left in between. This CDR3 has 15 residues. CDR3 in amino acids: CASTDGGSGNQPQHF. CDR3 DNA: TGTGCCAGCACCGACGGGGGGTCCGGCAATCAGCCCCAGCATTTT.

This clonotype was counted only a few times. This sequence joins TRBV6-2 or TRBV6-3 and TRBJ2-7; unclear D gene. The germline V gene has CDR1 MNHEY and CDR2 SVGEGT. The length of the CDR3 is 11 residues. V lost 8 bases and J 6 bases, leaving 11 bases between the germline ends. The CDR3 spells CASVSFREQYF. The CDR3 DNA reads as TGTGCCAGCGTCTCTTTCCGCGAGCAGTACTTC.

The chain joins TRBV7-3 to TRBJ2-3; 12 bases are a match to TRBD2. Trimming removed 5 bases from V and 6 bases from J; junction bases left unmatched: 6. The CDR3 consists of 15 residues. The germline CDR1 and CDR2 sequences are SGHTA and FQGTGA. The CDR3 sequence: CASSLTSGSMDTQYF. The CDR3 bases are TGTGCCAGCAGCCTGACTAGCGGGAGTATGGATACGCAGTATTTT.

The V call is TRBV27, the J call TRBJ2-1, with 8 bases identical to TRBD2. This CDR3 spans 17 amino acids. Germline trimming cut 5 bases from V and 2 bases from J; bases unmatched to any gene: 11. Germline values: CDR1 MNHEY, CDR2 SMNVEV (reference sequence). In nucleotides, the CDR3 is TGTGCCAGCAGTCCCGCGGGAGGAGTTCGCCCCTACAATGAGCAGTTCTTC. This gives the protein CASSPAGGVRPYNEQFF.

V gene TRBV12-3 or TRBV12-4 combines with J gene TRBJ1-5; 9 bases line up with TRBD1. The CDR3 is made up of 15 amino acids. The V and J ends lost 5 bases and 4 bases, in that order; junction bases with no gene match: 6. CDR3 nucleotide sequence: TGTGCCAGCAGTCAGCAGACAGGGGGAAATCAGCCCCAGCATTTT. The encoded protein is CASSQQTGGNQPQHF.

The rearrangement links TRBV3-1 to TRBJ2-4; 7 nucleotides agree with TRBD1. CDR3 size: 16 residues. Germline CDR1 is LGHDT and CDR2 is YNNKEL (reference sequence). The ends lost 0 bases at V and 7 bases at J; junction bases unmatched: 9. CDR3 nucleotide sequence: TGTGCCAGCAGCCAAGATCACGGGACAGAAGGCAACATTCAGTACTTC. Its translation: CASSQDHGTEGNIQYF.

On this clonotype: One end of the junction does not line up with germline, which may come from a read error. V gene TRBV4-2 combines with J gene TRBJ1-1; D is undetermined. This CDR3 comprises 14 residues. Per germline, CDR1 LGHNA and CDR2 YNFKEQ. Here the CDR3 reads CASSQVDTNAEAFF. In DNA form, the CDR3 reads TGTGCCAGCAGCCAAGTAGACACGAACGCTGAAGCTTTCTTT.

The rearrangement uses TRBV15 and TRBJ2-3, with D hard to call. The CDR3 runs 15 residues. CDR1 and CDR2 (germline): LNHNV, YYDKDF (reference sequence). V was cut by 0 bases and J by 1 base, with 8 bases left in between. CDR3 sequence: CATSREASGTDTQYF. DNA of the CDR3: TGTGCCACCAGCAGAGAGGCTAGTGGCACAGATACGCAGTATTTT.

This chain links TRBV2 with TRBJ1-4; 7 bases line up with TRBD1. Germline CDR1 reads SNHLY; CDR2 reads FYNNEI. The length of the CDR3 is 14 residues. The V and J ends lost 5 bases and 12 bases, in that order; junction bases with no gene match: 12. The CDR3 sequence: CASSHRVQGEELFF. The CDR3 bases are TGTGCCAGCAGTCACCGGGTTCAGGGGGAAGAACTGTTTTTT.

V is TRBV12-3 or TRBV12-4 and J is TRBJ1-1; D is ambiguous. V was trimmed by 5 bases and J by 11 bases, leaving 15 bases between them. This CDR3 contains 12 residues. The DNA of the CDR3 is TGTGCCAGCAGTCCCCAGACGGAGTGGGCTTTCTTT. Translating gives CASSPQTEWAFF.